This T cell receptor beta chain was sequenced for a study of cytomegalovirus exposure and HLA in healthy donors. Study results and limitations: Most TCR sequences were rare, but some public TCRs occurred in many donors. The study listed 150 to 200 cytomegalovirus-associated TCR beta chains.

With respect to this clone: The antigen is not known.

Only in-frame clones appear in the TCRdb table, and some are missing; sequencing was by immunoSEQ multiplex PCR. The sample has about 74,000 clones; less than 95% are singletons. J lost 6 bases, V lost 1 base, and 8 bases had no gene match. In germline, CDR1 is LGHNA, CDR2 YSLEER. This CDR3 contains 15 residues. This clonotype was sampled from a woman between 18 and 29 years old in good health and CMV-seropositive. Input material: PBMCs. This chain connects TRBV4-3 to TRBJ1-2, with 7 bases that match TRBD1. The DNA for the CDR3 is TGCGCCAGCAGCCAAGCAGACAGGGCGTTGGATGGCTACACCTTC. This encodes CASSQADRALDGYTF.